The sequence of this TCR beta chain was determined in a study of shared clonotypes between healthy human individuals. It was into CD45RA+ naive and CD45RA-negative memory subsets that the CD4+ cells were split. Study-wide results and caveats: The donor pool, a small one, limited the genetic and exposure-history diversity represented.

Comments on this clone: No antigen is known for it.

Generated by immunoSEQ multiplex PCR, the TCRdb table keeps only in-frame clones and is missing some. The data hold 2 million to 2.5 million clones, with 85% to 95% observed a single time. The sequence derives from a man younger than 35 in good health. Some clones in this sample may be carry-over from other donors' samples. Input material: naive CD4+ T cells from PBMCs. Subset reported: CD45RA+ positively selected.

The CDR3 sequence: CASQTSGEQYF. The CDR3, as DNA: TGTGCCAGCCAGACCTCAGGGGAGCAGTACTTC. V gene TRBV6-5 combines with J gene TRBJ2-7; TRBD1 is a possible D gene (5 bases). The CDR3 contains 11 residues. The germline V gene has CDR1 MNHEY and CDR2 SVGAGI. V shed 8 bases and J shed 7 bases, with 12 bases lying between them.